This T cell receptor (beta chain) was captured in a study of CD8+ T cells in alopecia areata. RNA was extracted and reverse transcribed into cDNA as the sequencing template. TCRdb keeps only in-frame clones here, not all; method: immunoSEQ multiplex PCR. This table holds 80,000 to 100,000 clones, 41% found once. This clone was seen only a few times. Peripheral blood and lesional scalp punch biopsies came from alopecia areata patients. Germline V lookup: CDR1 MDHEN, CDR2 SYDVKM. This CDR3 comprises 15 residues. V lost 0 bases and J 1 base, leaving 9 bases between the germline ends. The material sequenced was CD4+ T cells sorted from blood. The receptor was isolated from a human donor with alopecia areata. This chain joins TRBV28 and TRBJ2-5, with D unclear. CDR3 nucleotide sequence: TGTGCCAGCAGTTTATGGCGAAGCTTCCAAGAGACCCAGTACTTC. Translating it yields CASSLWRSFQETQYF.